The source of this T cell receptor (beta chain) is a study of Graves' ophthalmopathy and Graves' hyperthyroidism. This clonotype was seen at least ten times. Investigators amplified TCR beta CDR3 regions from RNA transcripts. RT-PCR in the first round used HTBI primers; a second-round multiplex PCR followed. MiXCR, run by TCRdb on the multiplex PCR reads, gives a single entry per CDR3 protein. The sample has about 410,000 distinct CDR3 sequences, around 20% seen once. Moderate-to-severe activity, CAS at least 3, NOSPECS at least 4 and duration under 3 months characterized donors with ophthalmopathy. Other autoimmune diseases, uncontrolled infections, pregnancy and lactation each led to patient exclusion. Establishment of the diagnosis relied upon clinical symptoms, serum thyroxine, TRAb, thyroid ultrasound and orbital computed tomography. Specimen: peripheral blood. The clonotype comes from a woman aged 18 to 35 with Graves' ophthalmopathy.

CDR3 in amino acids: CASSLSGIETQYF. As DNA, the CDR3 is TGCGCCAGCAGCTTAAGCGGAATAGAGACCCAGTACTTC. The chain links TRBV5-1 to TRBJ2-5; D possibly corresponds to TRBD2 (5 bases). V was trimmed by 2 bases and J by 4 bases, leaving 9 bases between them. This CDR3 has 13 residues. The germline CDR1 and CDR2 sequences are SGHRS and YFSETQ. The full variable domain, rest sourced from reference TRBV5-1 and TRBJ2-5, is KAGVTQTPRYLIKTRGQQVTLSCSPISGHRSVSWYQQTPGQGLQFLFEYFSETQRNKGNFPGRFSGRQFSNSRSEMNVSTLELGDSALYLCASSLSGIETQYFGPGTRLLVL.